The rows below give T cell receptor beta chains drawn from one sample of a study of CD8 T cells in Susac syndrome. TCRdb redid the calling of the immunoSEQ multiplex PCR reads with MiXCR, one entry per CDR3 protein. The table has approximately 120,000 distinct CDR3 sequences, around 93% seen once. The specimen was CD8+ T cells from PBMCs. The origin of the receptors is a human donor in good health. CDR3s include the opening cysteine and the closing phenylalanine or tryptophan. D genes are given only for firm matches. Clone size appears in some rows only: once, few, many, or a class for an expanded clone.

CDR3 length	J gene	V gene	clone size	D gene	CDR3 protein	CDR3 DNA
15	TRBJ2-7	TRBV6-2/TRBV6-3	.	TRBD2	CASSYIAGDPYEQYF	TGTGCCAGCAGTTATATAGCGGGGGACCCCTACGAGCAGTACTTC
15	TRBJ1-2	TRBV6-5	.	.	CASSYSRSGVRGYTF	TGTGCCAGCAGTTACTCGCGTTCGGGGGTAAGGGGCTACACCTTC
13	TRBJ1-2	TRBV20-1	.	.	CSASLGGAYGYTF	TGCAGTGCTAGCCTCGGAGGGGCATATGGCTACACCTTC
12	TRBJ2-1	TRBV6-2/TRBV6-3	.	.	CASSYGLGEQFF	TGTGCCAGCAGTTATGGATTAGGTGAGCAGTTCTTC
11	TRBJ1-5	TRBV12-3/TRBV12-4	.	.	CASSFGQPQHF	TGTGCCAGCAGTTTCGGTCAGCCCCAGCATTTT
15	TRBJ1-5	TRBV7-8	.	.	CASSLGPLGVQPQHF	TGTGCCAGCAGCTTAGGGCCTCTGGGGGTTCAGCCCCAGCATTTT
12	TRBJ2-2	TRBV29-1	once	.	CSVGQPIGELFF	TGCAGCGTTGGTCAGCCTATCGGGGAGCTGTTTTTT
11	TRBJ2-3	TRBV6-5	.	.	CASRALDTQYF	TGTGCCAGCAGGGCATTAGATACGCAGTATTTT
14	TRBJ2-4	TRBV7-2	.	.	CASTEQGFKNIQYF	TGTGCCAGCACAGAACAGGGTTTCAAAAACATTCAGTACTTC
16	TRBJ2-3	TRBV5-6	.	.	CASSFWDVERTDTQYF	TGTGCCAGCAGCTTTTGGGACGTCGAGAGGACAGATACGCAGTATTTT
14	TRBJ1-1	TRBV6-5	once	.	CASRPVSRYTEAFF	TGTGCCAGCAGACCCGTATCCCGGTACACTGAAGCTTTCTTT
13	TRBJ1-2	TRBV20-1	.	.	CSARAADNYGYTF	TGCAGTGCTAGGGCGGCAGATAACTATGGCTACACCTTC
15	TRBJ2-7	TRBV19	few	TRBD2	CASSIGLAEYYEQYF	TGTGCCAGTAGTATAGGACTAGCGGAATATTACGAGCAGTACTTC
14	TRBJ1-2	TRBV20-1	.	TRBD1	CSANRQGVWYGYTF	TGCAGTGCTAATCGACAGGGGGTGTGGTATGGCTACACCTTC
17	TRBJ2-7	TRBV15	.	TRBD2	CATSKWTSGTVSYEQYF	TGTGCCACCAGCAAGTGGACTAGCGGGACCGTCTCCTACGAGCAGTACTTC
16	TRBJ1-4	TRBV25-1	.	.	CASSEWPGSTNEKLFF	TGTGCCAGCAGTGAATGGCCGGGCTCAACTAATGAAAAACTGTTTTTT
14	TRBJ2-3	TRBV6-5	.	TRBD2	CASRPRGRTDTQYF	TGTGCCAGCAGGCCGCGCGGGAGGACAGATACGCAGTATTTT
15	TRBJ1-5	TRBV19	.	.	CASSIGGYGNQPQHF	TGTGCCAGTAGTATCGGAGGGTACGGCAATCAGCCCCAGCATTTT
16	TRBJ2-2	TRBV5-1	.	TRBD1	CASSESIDRAAGELFF	TGCGCCAGCAGCGAGTCAATCGACAGGGCCGCCGGGGAGCTGTTTTTT
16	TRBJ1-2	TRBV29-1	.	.	CSVDDPRTQDRYGYTF	TGCAGCGTTGATGATCCCCGGACTCAAGACCGCTATGGCTACACCTTC
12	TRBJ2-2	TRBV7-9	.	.	CASKLPAGELFF	TGTGCCAGCAAATTACCGGCCGGGGAGCTGTTTTTT
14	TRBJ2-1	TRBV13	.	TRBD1	CATEGDSTYNEQFF	TGTGCCACCGAGGGGGACAGCACCTACAATGAGCAGTTCTTC
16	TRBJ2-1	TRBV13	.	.	CASSPFGGKMVNEQFF	TGTGCCAGCAGCCCATTCGGCGGTAAAATGGTCAATGAGCAGTTCTTC
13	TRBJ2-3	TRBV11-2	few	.	CASSLGGADTQYF	TGTGCCAGCAGCTTAGGTGGTGCAGATACGCAGTATTTT
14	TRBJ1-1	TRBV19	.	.	CASSIQAMNTEAFF	TGTGCCAGTAGTATCCAGGCTATGAACACTGAAGCTTTCTTT
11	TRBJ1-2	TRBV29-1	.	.	CSVHFNYGYTF	TGCAGCGTTCACTTTAACTATGGCTACACCTTC
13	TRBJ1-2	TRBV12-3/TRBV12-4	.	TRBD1	CASSLGTGHGYTF	TGTGCCAGCAGTCTGGGGACAGGTCATGGCTACACCTTC
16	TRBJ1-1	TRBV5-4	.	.	CASSLAGGRLNTEAFF	TGTGCCAGCAGCTTAGCGGGCGGCAGGTTGAACACTGAAGCTTTCTTT
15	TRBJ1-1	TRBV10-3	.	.	CAISYAGTVNTEAFF	TGTGCCATCAGTTACGCCGGGACGGTGAACACTGAAGCTTTCTTT
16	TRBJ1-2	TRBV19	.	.	CASSSEAGFMVRGYTF	TGTGCCAGTAGTAGCGAGGCGGGGTTTATGGTCCGTGGCTACACCTTC
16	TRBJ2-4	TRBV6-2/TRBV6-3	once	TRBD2	CASSYAPGLAAFRGYF	TGTGCCAGCAGTTACGCGCCGGGACTAGCGGCCTTCCGAGGGTACTTC
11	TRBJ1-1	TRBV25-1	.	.	CASGQNTEAFF	TGTGCCAGTGGACAGAACACTGAAGCTTTCTTT
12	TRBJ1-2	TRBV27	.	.	CASSSGRGGYTF	TGTGCCAGCAGTTCGGGACGTGGAGGCTACACCTTC
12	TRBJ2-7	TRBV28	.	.	CASSSGYYEQYF	TGTGCCAGCAGTTCGGGCTACTACGAGCAGTACTTC
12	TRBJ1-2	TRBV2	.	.	CASSLEGGGYTF	TGTGCCAGCAGTCTGGAGGGGGGCGGCTACACCTTC
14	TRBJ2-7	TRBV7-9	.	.	CASSPDTSSYEQYF	TGTGCCAGCAGCCCGGACACGAGCTCCTACGAGCAGTACTTC